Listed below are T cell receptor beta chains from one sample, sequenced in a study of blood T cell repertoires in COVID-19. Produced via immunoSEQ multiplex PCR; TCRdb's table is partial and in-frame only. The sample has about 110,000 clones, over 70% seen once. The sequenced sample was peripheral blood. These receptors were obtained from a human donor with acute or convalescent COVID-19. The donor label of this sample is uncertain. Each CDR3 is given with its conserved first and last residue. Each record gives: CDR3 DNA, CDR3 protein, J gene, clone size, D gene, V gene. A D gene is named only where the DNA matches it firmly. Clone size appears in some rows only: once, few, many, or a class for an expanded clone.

TGTGCCAGCAGCAATGGGCGGCCGGGACAGGCGACACAAGAGACCCAGTACTTC | CASSNGRPGQATQETQYF | TRBJ2-5 | NA | NA | TRBV21-1
TGTGCCAGCAGCACGCGCCGACAGGGAACGAACACCGGGGAGCTGTTTTTT | CASSTRRQGTNTGELFF | TRBJ2-2 | few | NA | TRBV21-1
TGTGCCTGGAGTGTACTGAGGGGGCTCGGTGAAAAACTGTTTTTT | CAWSVLRGLGEKLFF | TRBJ1-4 | NA | TRBD1 | TRBV30
TGTGCCAGCAGTCGGGACTATAGGTCACAGTTCTTC | CASSRDYRSQFF | TRBJ2-1 | NA | TRBD2 | TRBV14
TGTGCCACCAGTGAGACGGGAGACCAAGAGACCCAGTACTTC | CATSETGDQETQYF | TRBJ2-5 | NA | NA | TRBV24-1
TGCGCCAGCAGCCCGACTAGGCAAGGAGCAGGAAACACCATATATTTT | CASSPTRQGAGNTIYF | TRBJ1-3 | NA | NA | TRBV5-1
TGTGCCAGCAGAGCACAGGGGGCGGGCTATGGCTACACCTTC | CASRAQGAGYGYTF | TRBJ1-2 | NA | TRBD1 | TRBV2
TGTGCCACCGCGGCCACCTCAGGGGAGACCCAGTACTTC | CATAATSGETQYF | TRBJ2-5 | NA | NA | TRBV11-2
TGTGCTTTTGGGGGGGACGCGGCTTGGGGAAACACCATATATTTT | CAFGGDAAWGNTIYF | TRBJ1-3 | NA | NA | TRBV30
TGTGCCAGCAGCTTAGTAGGCAGGGGGCCGAGGGGAAATTCACCCCTCCACTTT | CASSLVGRGPRGNSPLHF | TRBJ1-6 | NA | TRBD1 | TRBV7-9
TGTGCCAGTAGTTGGGACAGGGCCTTCAATCAGCCCCAGCATTTT | CASSWDRAFNQPQHF | TRBJ1-5 | NA | TRBD1 | TRBV19
TGTGCCAGCAGCAAAAAAAGGCAAGGGGGGGACACTGAAGCTTTCTTT | CASSKKRQGGDTEAFF | TRBJ1-1 | NA | NA | TRBV21-1
TGTGCCAGCAGCCAAGAATACGGGGTGGGCACCATATATTTT | CASSQEYGVGTIYF | TRBJ1-3 | few | NA | TRBV3-1/TRBV3-2
TGTGCCAGCAGCTTTAGAGCGGCGGGGGAGACCCAGTACTTC | CASSFRAAGETQYF | TRBJ2-5 | once | NA | TRBV7-6
TGTGCCAGCAGCCCCCACGCCGGTACCAACTATGGCTACACCTTC | CASSPHAGTNYGYTF | TRBJ1-2 | NA | NA | TRBV21-1
TGTGCCAGCAGTATCCGATCTCCGGGACAGGGTTTTAAGTCTAATGAAAAACTGTTTTTT | CASSIRSPGQGFKSNEKLFF | TRBJ1-4 | NA | TRBD1 | TRBV2
TGTGCCAGCAGACAAAACGAATATAGCAATCAGCCCCAGCATTTT | CASRQNEYSNQPQHF | TRBJ1-5 | NA | NA | TRBV6-6
TGCGCCAGCAGCTTTAGGGGGGGGCAAGAGACCCAGTACTTC | CASSFRGGQETQYF | TRBJ2-5 | NA | NA | TRBV5-1
TGTGCCAGCAGCAATGCCCCGACTAGCGGGGGGGCCTATGAGCAGTTCTTC | CASSNAPTSGGAYEQFF | TRBJ2-1 | NA | TRBD2 | TRBV5-4
TGCGCCAGCAGCTTGGGGGACAGAGCGTACTCACCCCTCCACTTT | CASSLGDRAYSPLHF | TRBJ1-6 | NA | TRBD1 | TRBV5-1
TGTGCCAGCAGCTTTCACTTGAACACTGAAGCTTTCTTT | CASSFHLNTEAFF | TRBJ1-1 | NA | NA | TRBV5-5
TGTGCCAGCAGCGTAGGTATGAACACTGAAGCTTTCTTT | CASSVGMNTEAFF | TRBJ1-1 | few | NA | TRBV9
TGTGCCAGTAGGGCGGGGGGGCCCAGGGAAGATACGCAGTATTTT | CASRAGGPREDTQYF | TRBJ2-3 | NA | TRBD2 | TRBV19
TGTGCCAGCAGTGCCGGGGGGTTTGGCAATCAGCCCCAGCATTTT | CASSAGGFGNQPQHF | TRBJ1-5 | NA | NA | TRBV2